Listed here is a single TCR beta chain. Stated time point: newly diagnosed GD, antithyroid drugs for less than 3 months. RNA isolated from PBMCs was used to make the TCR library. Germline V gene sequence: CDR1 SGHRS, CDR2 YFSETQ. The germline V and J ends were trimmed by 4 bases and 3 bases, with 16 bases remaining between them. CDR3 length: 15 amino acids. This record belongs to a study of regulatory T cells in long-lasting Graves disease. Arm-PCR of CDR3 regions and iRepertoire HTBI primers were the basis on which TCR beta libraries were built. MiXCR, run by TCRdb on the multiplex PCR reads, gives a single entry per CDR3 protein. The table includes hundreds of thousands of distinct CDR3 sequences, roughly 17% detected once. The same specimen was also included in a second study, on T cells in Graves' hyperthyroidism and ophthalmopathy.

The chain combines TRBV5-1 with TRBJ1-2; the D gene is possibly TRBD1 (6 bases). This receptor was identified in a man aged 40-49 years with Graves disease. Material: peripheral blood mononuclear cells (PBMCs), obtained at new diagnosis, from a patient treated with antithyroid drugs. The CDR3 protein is CASSAPKQGDYGYTF. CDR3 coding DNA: TGCGCCAGCAGCGCCCCGAAACAGGGAGACTATGGCTACACCTTC. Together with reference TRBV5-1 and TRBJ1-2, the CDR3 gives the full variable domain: KAGVTQTPRYLIKTRGQQVTLSCSPISGHRSVSWYQQTPGQGLQFLFEYFSETQRNKGNFPGRFSGRQFSNSRSEMNVSTLELGDSALYLCASSAPKQGDYGYTFGSGTRLTVV.